A single sample is the source of the 6 T cell receptor beta chains below, sequenced in a study of blood T cell repertoires in COVID-19. Assay used: immunoSEQ multiplex PCR; TCRdb lists only in-frame clones, some missing. In the table there are some 140,000 clones, around four fifths of which are singletons. The material sequenced was PBMCs or T cells enriched from blood (not recorded which). These receptors all stem from a man aged 35 to 55 with acute COVID-19.

This clone was detected only once. V gene TRBV5-1 combines with J gene TRBJ1-4, with D possibly TRBD1 on 5 matching bases. The CDR3 contains 13 residues. Germline V gives CDR1 SGHRS, CDR2 YFSETQ. The V and J ends lost 0 bases and 13 bases respectively, with 13 bases between them. The CDR3 bases are TGCGCCAGCAGCTTGGGAGACGGGGACTTACTGTTTTTT. Amino acid sequence: CASSLGDGDLLFF. Using reference TRBV5-1 and TRBJ1-4 for the parts outside the CDR3, the full variable domain is KAGVTQTPRYLIKTRGQQVTLSCSPISGHRSVSWYQQTPGQGLQFLFEYFSETQRNKGNFPGRFSGRQFSNSRSEMNVSTLELGDSALYLCASSLGDGDLLFFGSGTQLSVL.

A few counts support this clone. Here the CDR3 DNA reads TGTGCCAGCTCCCGAAGTTTTGAATGGGACAACTCCTACGAGCAGTACTTC. It specifies CASSRSFEWDNSYEQYF. The genes are TRBV18 and TRBJ2-7, with a tentative D call TRBD1 (6 bases). The CDR3 extends over 17 amino acids. Germline V gene sequence: CDR1 KGHSH, CDR2 LQKENI. V was trimmed by 6 bases and J by 0 bases, leaving 21 bases between them.

The chain combines TRBV18 with TRBJ1-1; a possible D gene is TRBD1 (5 bases). Germline lookup yields CDR1 KGHSH and CDR2 LQKENI. CDR3 length equals 12 residues. V lost 1 base and J 7 bases, leaving 7 bases between the germline ends. The CDR3 coding sequence is TGTGCCAGCTCACCACTCGGGGGTGAAGCTTTCTTT. Amino acids: CASSPLGGEAFF. Based on the CDR3 plus reference TRBV18 and TRBJ1-1, the full variable domain is NAGVMQNPRHLVRRRGQEARLRCSPMKGHSHVYWYRQLPEEGLKFMVYLQKENIIDESGMPKERFSAEFPKEGPSILRIQQVVRGDSAAYFCASSPLGGEAFFGQGTRLTVV.

Note on this clone: A read error may produce the germline difference seen at one junction end. The chain combines TRBV7-7 with TRBJ2-1; a possible D gene is TRBD1 (5 bases). CDR3 length equals 16 residues. Germline V CDR1 and CDR2: SSHAT, FNYEAQ (reference sequence). In DNA form, the CDR3 reads TGTGCTAGCAGCTTAGTAGGGGTTAACCCCTACAATGAGCAGTTCTTC. This sequence encodes CASSLVGVNPYNEQFF.

V usage is TRBV18 and J usage is TRBJ2-7, with a possible D match to TRBD2 (7 bases). The CDR3 is made up of 14 amino acids. V lost 6 bases and J lost 3, with 15 bases in between. CDR1 KGHSH and CDR2 LQKENI come from the germline V gene. CDR3 region: CASSKGGGIYEQYF. The CDR3 bases are TGTGCCAGCTCCAAGGGAGGGGGAATCTACGAGCAGTACTTC.

This chain links TRBV6-4 with TRBJ2-3; possible D gene TRBD2, 5 bases. V lost 5 bases, J lost 2 bases, and 14 bases lay in between. Looked up from germline, CDR1 is MRHNA and CDR2 is SNTAGT. The CDR3 is 15 residues long. The CDR3 sequence is CASSPLAGTTDTQYF. DNA of the CDR3: TGTGCCAGCAGTCCCTTGGCGGGTACCACAGATACGCAGTATTTT.